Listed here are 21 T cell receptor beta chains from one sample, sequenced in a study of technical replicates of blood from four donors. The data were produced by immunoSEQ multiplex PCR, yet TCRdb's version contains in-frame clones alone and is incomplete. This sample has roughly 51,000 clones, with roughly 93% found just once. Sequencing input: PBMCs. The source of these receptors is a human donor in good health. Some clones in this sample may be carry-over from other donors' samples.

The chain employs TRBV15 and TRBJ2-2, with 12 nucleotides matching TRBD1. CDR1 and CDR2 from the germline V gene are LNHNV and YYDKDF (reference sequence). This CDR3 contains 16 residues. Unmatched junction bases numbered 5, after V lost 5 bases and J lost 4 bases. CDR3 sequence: CATSLRDRGPTGELFF. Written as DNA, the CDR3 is TGTGCCACCAGCCTTCGGGACAGGGGGCCCACCGGGGAGCTGTTTTTT.

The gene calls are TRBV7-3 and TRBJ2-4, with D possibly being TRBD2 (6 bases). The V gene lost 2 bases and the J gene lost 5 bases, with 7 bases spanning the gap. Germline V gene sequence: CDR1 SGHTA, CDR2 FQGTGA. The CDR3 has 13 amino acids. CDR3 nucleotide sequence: TGTGCCAGCAGCTTAGCGGGGCAAAACATTCAGTACTTC. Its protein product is CASSLAGQNIQYF.

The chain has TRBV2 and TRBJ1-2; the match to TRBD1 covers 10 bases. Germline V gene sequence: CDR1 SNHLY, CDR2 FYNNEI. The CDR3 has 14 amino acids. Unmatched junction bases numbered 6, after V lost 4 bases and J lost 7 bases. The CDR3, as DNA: TGTGCCAGCAGTGGCGACAGGGGGCAGGGTGGCTACACCTTC. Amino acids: CASSGDRGQGGYTF.

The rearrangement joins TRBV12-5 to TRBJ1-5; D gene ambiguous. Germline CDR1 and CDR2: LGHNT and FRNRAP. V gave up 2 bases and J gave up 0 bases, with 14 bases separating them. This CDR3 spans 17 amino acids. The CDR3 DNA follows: TGTGCTAGTGGTTTGAACCCGAGAGGAAATAGCAATCAGCCCCAGCATTTT. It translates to CASGLNPRGNSNQPQHF.

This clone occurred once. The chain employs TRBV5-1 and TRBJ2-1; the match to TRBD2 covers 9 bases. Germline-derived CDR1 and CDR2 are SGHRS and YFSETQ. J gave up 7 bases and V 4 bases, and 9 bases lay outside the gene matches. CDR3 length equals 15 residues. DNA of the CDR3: TGCGCCAGCAGCGACAATAGCGGGAGTGGGAATGAGCAGTTCTTC. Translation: CASSDNSGSGNEQFF.

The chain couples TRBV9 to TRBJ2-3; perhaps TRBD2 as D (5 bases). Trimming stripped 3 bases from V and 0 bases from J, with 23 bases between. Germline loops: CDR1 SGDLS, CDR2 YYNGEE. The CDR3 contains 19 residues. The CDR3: CASSAGRASGTFSTDTQYF. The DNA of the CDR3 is TGTGCCAGCAGCGCCGGACGGGCGAGCGGCACTTTTAGCACAGATACGCAGTATTTT.

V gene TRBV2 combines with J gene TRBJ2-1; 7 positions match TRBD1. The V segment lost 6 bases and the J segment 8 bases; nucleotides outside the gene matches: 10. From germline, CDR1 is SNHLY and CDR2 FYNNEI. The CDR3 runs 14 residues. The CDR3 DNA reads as TGTGCCAGCAGCCCACAGGGGCGTATACATGAGCAGTTCTTC. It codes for CASSPQGRIHEQFF.

The CDR3 bases are TGTGCCAGAGGGGGGGGCTCCCTCAATCAGCCCCAGCATTTT. Its translation: CARGGGSLNQPQHF. This chain connects TRBV2 to TRBJ1-5, with D perhaps matching TRBD1 (6 bases). CDR1 and CDR2 (germline): SNHLY, FYNNEI. V shed 9 bases and J shed 3 bases, with 15 bases lying between them. The CDR3 loop spans 14 amino acids.

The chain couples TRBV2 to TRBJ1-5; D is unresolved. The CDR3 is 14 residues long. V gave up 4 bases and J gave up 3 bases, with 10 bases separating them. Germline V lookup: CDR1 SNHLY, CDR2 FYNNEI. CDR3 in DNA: TGTGCCAGCAGTGTTAAGAGGAACAATCAGCCCCAGCATTTT. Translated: CASSVKRNNQPQHF.

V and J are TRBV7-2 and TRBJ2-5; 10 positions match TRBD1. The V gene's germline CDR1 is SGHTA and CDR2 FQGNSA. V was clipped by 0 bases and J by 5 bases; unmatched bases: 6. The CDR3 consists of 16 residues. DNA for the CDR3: TGTGCCAGCAGCTTAGCGCGACAGGGGGCAAAGGAGACCCAGTACTTC. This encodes CASSLARQGAKETQYF.

The DNA of the CDR3 is TGTGCCAGCAGTGTTGAGCAGGGCAACTATGGCTACACCTTC. This encodes CASSVEQGNYGYTF. The chain employs TRBV5-6 and TRBJ1-2, with D possibly matching TRBD1 (5 bases). CDR1 is SGHDT, CDR2 YYEEEE, per germline. The V end was cut by 5 bases, the J end by 2 bases, with 13 bases between. The CDR3 spans 14 residues.

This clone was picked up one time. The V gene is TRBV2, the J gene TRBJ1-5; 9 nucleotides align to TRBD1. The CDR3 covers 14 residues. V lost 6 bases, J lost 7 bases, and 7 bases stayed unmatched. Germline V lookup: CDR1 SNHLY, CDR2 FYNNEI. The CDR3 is CASSPGTGNQPQHF. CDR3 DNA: TGTGCCAGCAGCCCCGGGACAGGGAACCAGCCCCAGCATTTT.

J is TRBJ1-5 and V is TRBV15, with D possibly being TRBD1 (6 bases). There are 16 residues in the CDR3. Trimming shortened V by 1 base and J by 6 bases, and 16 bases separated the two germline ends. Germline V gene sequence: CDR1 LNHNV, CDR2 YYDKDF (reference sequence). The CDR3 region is CATSRVGGAGLQPQHF. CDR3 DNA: TGTGCCACCAGCAGAGTCGGGGGGGCAGGGCTTCAGCCCCAGCATTTT.

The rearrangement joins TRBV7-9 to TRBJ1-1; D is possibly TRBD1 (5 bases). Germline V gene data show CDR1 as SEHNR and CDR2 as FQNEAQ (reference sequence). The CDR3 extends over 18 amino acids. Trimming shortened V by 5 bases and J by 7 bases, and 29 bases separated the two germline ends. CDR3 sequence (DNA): TGTGCCAGCAGCCCATATGCCTCCAGGGTCGTCCTTCTAGGTGAAGCTTTCTTT. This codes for CASSPYASRVVLLGEAFF. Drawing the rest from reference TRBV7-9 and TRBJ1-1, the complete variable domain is DTGVSQNPRHKITKRGQNVTFRCDPISEHNRLYWYRQTLGQGPEFLTYFQNEAQLEKSRLLSDRFSAERPKGSFSTLEIQRTEQGDSAMYLCASSPYASRVVLLGEAFFGQGTRLTVV.

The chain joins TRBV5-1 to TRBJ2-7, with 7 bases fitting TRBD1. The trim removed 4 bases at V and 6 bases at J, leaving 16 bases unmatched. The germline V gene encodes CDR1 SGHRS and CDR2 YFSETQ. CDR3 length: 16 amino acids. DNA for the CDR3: TGCGCCAGCAGCCTGACCGCCGGGACAGCCTCGTCCGAGCAGTACTTC. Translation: CASSLTAGTASSEQYF.

CDR3 bases: TGTGCCACCAGCGCAGGGGGGTTGACTGAAGCTTTCTTT. Translation: CATSAGGLTEAFF. The chain recombines TRBV15 with TRBJ1-1; 7 nucleotides agree with TRBD1. After removal of 5 bases from V and 5 bases from J, the junction contained 5 bases not matched to a gene. The CDR3 is 13 amino acids. Germline CDR1 reads LNHNV; CDR2 reads YYDKDF (reference sequence).

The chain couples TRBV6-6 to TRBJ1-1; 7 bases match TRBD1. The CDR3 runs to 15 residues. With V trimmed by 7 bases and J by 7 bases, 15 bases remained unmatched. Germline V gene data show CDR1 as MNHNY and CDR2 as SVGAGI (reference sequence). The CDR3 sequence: CASKNGGGVKVEAFF. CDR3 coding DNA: TGTGCCAGCAAAAATGGAGGGGGCGTCAAAGTTGAAGCTTTCTTT.

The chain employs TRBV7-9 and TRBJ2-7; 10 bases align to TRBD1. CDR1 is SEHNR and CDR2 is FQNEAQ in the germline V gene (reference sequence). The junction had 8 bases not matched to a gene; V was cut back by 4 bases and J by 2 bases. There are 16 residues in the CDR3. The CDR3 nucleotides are TGTGCCAGCAGCTCTCTAACCGGGACAGGGGCCTACGAGCAGTACTTC. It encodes CASSSLTGTGAYEQYF. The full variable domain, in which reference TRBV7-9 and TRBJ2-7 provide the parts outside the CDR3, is DTGVSQNPRHKITKRGQNVTFRCDPISEHNRLYWYRQTLGQGPEFLTYFQNEAQLEKSRLLSDRFSAERPKGSFSTLEIQRTEQGDSAMYLCASSSLTGTGAYEQYFGPGTRLTVT.

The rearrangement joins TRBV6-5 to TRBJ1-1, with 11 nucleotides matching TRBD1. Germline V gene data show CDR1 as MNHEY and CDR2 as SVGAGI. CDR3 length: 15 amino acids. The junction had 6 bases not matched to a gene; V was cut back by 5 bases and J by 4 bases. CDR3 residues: CASSNRDRGTTEAFF. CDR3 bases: TGTGCCAGCAGTAACCGGGACAGGGGGACCACTGAAGCTTTCTTT.

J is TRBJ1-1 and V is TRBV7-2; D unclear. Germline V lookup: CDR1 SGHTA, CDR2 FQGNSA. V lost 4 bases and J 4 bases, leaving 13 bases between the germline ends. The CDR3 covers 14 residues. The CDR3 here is CASSSQRYTTEAFF. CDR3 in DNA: TGTGCCAGCAGCTCGCAAAGATACACCACTGAAGCTTTCTTT. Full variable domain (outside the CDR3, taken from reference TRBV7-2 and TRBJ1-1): GAGVSQSPSNKVTEKGKDVELRCDPISGHTALYWYRQSLGQGLEFLIYFQGNSAPDKSGLPSDRFSAERTGGSVSTLTIQRTQQEDSAVYLCASSSQRYTTEAFFGQGTRLTVV.

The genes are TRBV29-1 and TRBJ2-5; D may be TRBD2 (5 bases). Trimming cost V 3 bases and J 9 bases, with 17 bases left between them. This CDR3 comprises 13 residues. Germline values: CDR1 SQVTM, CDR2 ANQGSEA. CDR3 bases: TGCAGCGTTGAGGTTCTAGCCCAAGGGCCCCAGTACTTC. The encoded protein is CSVEVLAQGPQYF.